What follows is one T cell receptor beta chain and its context. Its antigen is unidentified. A junction boundary mismatches the germline segment, possibly from a read error. The CDR3 covers 14 residues. Germline assignment: CDR1 ENHRY and CDR2 SYGVKD. This entry is derived from a study of T cells in Graves' hyperthyroidism and ophthalmopathy. General study results and limits: Ophthalmopathy cases were set apart from stable hyperthyroidism by a 13 V-J model.

For ophthalmopathy patients, the Clinical Activity Score was at least 3 and the NOSPECS grade at least 4; duration was under 3 months. Pregnant or lactating patients were excluded, as were those with uncontrolled infection or other autoimmune disease. The PBMCs had their origin in 10 ml of fresh peripheral blood. Amplified TCR beta CDR3 regions derived from RNA transcripts. First-round RT-PCR of the TCR CDR3 relied on the HTBI primer set. In TCRdb, the multiplex PCR reads were re-called with MiXCR into one record per CDR3 protein. The top ten hold approximately 35% of the sample, which has some 350,000 distinct CDR3 sequences, roughly an eighth seen once.

Material: blood. This TCR was recovered from a woman in her thirties or forties with Graves' ophthalmopathy. This chain uses TRBV10-3 with TRBJ2-7; perhaps TRBD1 as D (6 bases). CDR3 in amino acids: CAISAGDVSSEQYF. CDR3 bases: TGTGCCATCAGTGCAGGGGACGTTTCCTCCGAGCAGTACTTC.